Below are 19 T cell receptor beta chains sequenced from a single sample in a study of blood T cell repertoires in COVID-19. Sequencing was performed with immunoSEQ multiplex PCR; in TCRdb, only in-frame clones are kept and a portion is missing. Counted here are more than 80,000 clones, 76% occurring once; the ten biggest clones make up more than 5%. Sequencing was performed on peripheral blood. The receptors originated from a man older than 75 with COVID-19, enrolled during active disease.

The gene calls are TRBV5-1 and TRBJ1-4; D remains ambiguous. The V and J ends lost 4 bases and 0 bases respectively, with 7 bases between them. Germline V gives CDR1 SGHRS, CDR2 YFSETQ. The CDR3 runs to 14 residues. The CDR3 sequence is CASSATATNEKLFF. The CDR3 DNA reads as TGCGCCAGCAGCGCGACTGCAACTAATGAAAAACTGTTTTTT. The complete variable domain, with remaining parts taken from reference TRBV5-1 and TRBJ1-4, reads KAGVTQTPRYLIKTRGQQVTLSCSPISGHRSVSWYQQTPGQGLQFLFEYFSETQRNKGNFPGRFSGRQFSNSRSEMNVSTLELGDSALYLCASSATATNEKLFFGSGTQLSVL.

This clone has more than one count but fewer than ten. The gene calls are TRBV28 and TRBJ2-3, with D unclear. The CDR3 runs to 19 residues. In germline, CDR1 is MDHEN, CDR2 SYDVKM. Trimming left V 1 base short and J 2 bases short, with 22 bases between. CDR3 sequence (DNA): TGTGCCAGCAGTTTATTAGCACTACGCGTTTCCCAAACCACAGATACGCAGTATTTT. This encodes CASSLLALRVSQTTDTQYF.

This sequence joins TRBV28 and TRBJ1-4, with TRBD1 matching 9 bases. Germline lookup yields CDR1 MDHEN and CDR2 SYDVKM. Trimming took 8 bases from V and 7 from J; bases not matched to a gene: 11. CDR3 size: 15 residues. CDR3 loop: CASFAYGTGLEKLFF. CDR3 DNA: TGTGCCAGCTTCGCCTACGGGACAGGGCTTGAAAAACTGTTTTTT.

Here the CDR3 DNA reads TGCAGCGTTGAACTAGCGGGAGGCACAGATACGCAGTATTTT. The encoded protein is CSVELAGGTDTQYF. The chain employs TRBV29-1 and TRBJ2-3, with 10 bases matching TRBD2. The CDR3 sequence is 14 residues long. In germline, CDR1 is SQVTM, CDR2 ANQGSEA. The V gene end was trimmed by 2 bases and the J gene end by 1 base; junction bases not matched to a gene: 0.

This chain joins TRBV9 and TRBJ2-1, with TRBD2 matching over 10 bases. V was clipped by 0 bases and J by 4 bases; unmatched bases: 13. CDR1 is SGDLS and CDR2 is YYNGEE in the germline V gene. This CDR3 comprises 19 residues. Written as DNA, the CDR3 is TGTGCCAGCAGCGTAGAGGAGACTAGCGGGTCAGACAGTTACAATGAGCAGTTCTTC. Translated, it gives CASSVEETSGSDSYNEQFF.

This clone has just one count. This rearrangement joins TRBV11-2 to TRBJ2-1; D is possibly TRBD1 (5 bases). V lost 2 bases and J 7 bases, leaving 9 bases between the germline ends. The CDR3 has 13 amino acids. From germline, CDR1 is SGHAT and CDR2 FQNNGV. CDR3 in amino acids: CASSLIQGNEQFF. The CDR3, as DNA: TGTGCCAGCAGCTTAATCCAGGGAAATGAGCAGTTCTTC.

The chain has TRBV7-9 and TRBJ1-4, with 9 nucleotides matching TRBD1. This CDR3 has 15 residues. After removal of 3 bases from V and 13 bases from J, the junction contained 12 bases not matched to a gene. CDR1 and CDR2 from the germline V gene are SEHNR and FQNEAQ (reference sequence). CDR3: CASSFPGTGNGRLFF. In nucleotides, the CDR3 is TGTGCCAGCAGCTTCCCCGGGACAGGGAATGGGAGACTGTTTTTT.

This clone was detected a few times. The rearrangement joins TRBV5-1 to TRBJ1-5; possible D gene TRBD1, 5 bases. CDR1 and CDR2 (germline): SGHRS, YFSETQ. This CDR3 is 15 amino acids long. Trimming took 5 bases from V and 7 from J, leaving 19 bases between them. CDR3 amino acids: CASSPSGGVWQPQHF. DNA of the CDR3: TGCGCCAGCAGTCCGTCTGGGGGGGTTTGGCAGCCCCAGCATTTT.

CDR3 nucleotide sequence: TGTGCCAGCAGTGAACAGGGGAAGACCTACGAGCAGTACTTC. As protein: CASSEQGKTYEQYF. The V and J genes are TRBV6-1 and TRBJ2-7, with a possible D match to TRBD1 (6 bases). The germline V gene encodes CDR1 MNHNS and CDR2 SASEGT. V was clipped by 2 bases and J by 2 bases, with 10 bases between them. The CDR3 contains 14 residues.

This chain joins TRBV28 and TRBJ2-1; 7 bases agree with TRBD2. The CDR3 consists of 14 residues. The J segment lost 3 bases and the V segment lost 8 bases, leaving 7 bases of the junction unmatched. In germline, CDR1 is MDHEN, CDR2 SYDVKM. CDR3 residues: CASVSGGSYNEQFF. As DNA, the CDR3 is TGTGCCAGCGTCTCGGGCGGGAGCTACAATGAGCAGTTCTTC.

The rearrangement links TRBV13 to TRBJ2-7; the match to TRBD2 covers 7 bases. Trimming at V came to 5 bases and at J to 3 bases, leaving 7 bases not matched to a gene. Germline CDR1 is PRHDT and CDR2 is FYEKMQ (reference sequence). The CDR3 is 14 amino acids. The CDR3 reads CASSPPGRGYEQYF. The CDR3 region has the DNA TGTGCCAGCAGCCCACCGGGGAGGGGCTACGAGCAGTACTTC.

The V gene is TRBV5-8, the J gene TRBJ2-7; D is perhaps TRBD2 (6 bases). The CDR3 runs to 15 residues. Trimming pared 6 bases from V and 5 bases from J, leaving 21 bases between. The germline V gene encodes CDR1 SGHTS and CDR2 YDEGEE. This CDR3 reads CASNNIAVIKDEQYF. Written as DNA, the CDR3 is TGTGCCAGCAACAATATAGCGGTTATCAAGGACGAGCAGTACTTC.

The CDR3 sequence is CASSPGPGNTEAFF. In nucleotides, the CDR3 is TGTGCCAGTAGTCCAGGGCCCGGGAACACTGAAGCTTTCTTT. V gene TRBV19 combines with J gene TRBJ1-1; D perhaps matches TRBD1 (5 bases). Germline assignment: CDR1 LNHDA and CDR2 SQIVND (reference sequence). The CDR3 extends over 14 amino acids. Between the trimmed V and J ends, which lost 5 bases and 1 base, there was a span of 11 bases.

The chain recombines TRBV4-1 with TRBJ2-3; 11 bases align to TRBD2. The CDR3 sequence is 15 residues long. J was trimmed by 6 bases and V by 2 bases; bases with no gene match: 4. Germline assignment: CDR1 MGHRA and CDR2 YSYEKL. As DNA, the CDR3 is TGCGCCAGCAGCCAACTACTAGCGGGAGTCGATACGCAGTATTTT. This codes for CASSQLLAGVDTQYF.

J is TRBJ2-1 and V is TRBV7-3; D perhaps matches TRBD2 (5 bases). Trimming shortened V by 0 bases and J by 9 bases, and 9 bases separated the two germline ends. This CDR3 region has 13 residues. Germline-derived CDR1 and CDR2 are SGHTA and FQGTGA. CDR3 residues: CASSLTSRGEQFF. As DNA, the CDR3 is TGTGCCAGCAGCTTAACGTCCCGGGGTGAGCAGTTCTTC.

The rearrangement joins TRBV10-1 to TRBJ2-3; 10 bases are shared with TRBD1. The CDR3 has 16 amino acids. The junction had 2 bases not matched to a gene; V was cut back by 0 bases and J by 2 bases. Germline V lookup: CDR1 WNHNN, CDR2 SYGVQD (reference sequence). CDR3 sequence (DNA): TGCGCCAGCAGTGAGTCAGGGACAGGGGACACAGATACGCAGTATTTT. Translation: CASSESGTGDTDTQYF.

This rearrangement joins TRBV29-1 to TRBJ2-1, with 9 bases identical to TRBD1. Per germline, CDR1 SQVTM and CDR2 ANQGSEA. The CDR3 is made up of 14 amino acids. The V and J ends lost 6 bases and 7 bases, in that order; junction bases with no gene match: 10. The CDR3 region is CSVEPGQGANEQFF. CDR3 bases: TGCAGCGTCGAACCGGGACAGGGAGCGAATGAGCAGTTCTTC.

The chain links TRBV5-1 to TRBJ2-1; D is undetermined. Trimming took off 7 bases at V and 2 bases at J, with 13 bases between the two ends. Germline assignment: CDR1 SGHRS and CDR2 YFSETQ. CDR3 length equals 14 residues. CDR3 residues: CASQPELAYNEQFF. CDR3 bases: TGCGCCAGCCAACCCGAACTGGCCTACAATGAGCAGTTCTTC.

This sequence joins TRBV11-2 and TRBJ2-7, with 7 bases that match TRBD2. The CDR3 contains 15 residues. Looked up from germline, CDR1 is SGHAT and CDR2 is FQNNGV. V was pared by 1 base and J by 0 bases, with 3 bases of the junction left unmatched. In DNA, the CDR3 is TGTGCCAGCAGCTTAGTGGGAGGGAGCTCCTACGAGCAGTACTTC. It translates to CASSLVGGSSYEQYF.